The rows below give T cell receptor beta chains drawn from one sample of a study of early T cells in non-severe SARS-CoV-2 infection. TCRdb passed the 5' RACE reads through MiXCR, listing each CDR3 protein once. The data show around 94,000 distinct CDR3 sequences, under 15% seen once. What was sequenced was whole blood. Receptors originate from an adult who was a healthcare worker with PCR-confirmed SARS-CoV-2 infection or an uninfected control (not recorded which). Both conserved end residues are trimmed from each CDR3.

TRBV5-1,ASSLGTGAGEAF
TRBV14,ASSQLPLREQF
TRBV7-9,ASSPERGPREQY
TRBV20-1,SARDPNRAVEQF
TRBV29-1,SVGDSTFSYEQY
TRBV6-2/TRBV6-3,ANRDRHQETQY
TRBV29-1,SVRTGGIGELF
TRBV7-2,ASSARSGAYEQY
TRBV29-1,SVPSTSGSRNSYEQY
TRBV5-1,ASSSGGRGETQY
TRBV7-9,ASSLSGVQETQY
TRBV20-1,SGGRGIGETQY
TRBV13,ASSLRPARNGELF
TRBV20-1,SVSSGIYNEQF
TRBV2,ASRAGLASNEQF
TRBV28,ASSLGQGYRQPQH
TRBV5-1,ASSLVQVNTEAF
TRBV10-3,AISVGAQETQY
TRBV15,ATSRDSSGYEQF
TRBV5-4,ASSLGQGVVPNEQF
TRBV4-2,ASSLSQGKETQY
TRBV5-1,ASSPGQGASSRGYT
TRBV6-6,AEGGESYEQY
TRBV18,ASSPTGFDEQY
TRBV7-9,ASDTQGFSLH
TRBV24-1,ATSDLSGSAQY
TRBV5-1,ASSLGGIYEQY
TRBV7-2,ASSLEGGFEQY
TRBV28,ASSLGTARNQPQH
TRBV29-1,SASRGSGETQY
TRBV20-1,SARPSDGRSGDTQY
TRBV7-9,ALGGGYYEQY
TRBV7-2,ASSQTPGSGNTIY
TRBV10-3,AISAGTVIQY
TRBV6-1,ASSEEGLSTDTQY
TRBV5-6,ASSLGRRTETYEQY
TRBV7-8,ASSLWSGKNYEQY
TRBV7-6,ASSLVGRADTQY
TRBV28,ASSQDTDYEQY
TRBV5-1,ASSWDRDTYNEQF
TRBV12-3/TRBV12-4,ASKVRGLQPQH
TRBV7-2,ASSFAAGDSPLH
TRBV7-9,ASSLGLASSTDTQY
TRBV14,ASSRIWDTQY
TRBV19,ASWSQRRVGNEQY
TRBV7-8,ASSLGARDYRSYNEQF
TRBV7-2,ASSLPLWAQY
TRBV6-1,ASQFVLADQQY
TRBV6-2/TRBV6-3,ARSYHYSAEQF
TRBV12-3/TRBV12-4,ASTSPGLSDNEQF
TRBV11-2,ASSLDRRGGETQY
TRBV5-8,AGRAGLYNEQF
TRBV20-1,SARGLYNEQF
TRBV4-3,ASSQEVDRYNEQF